This T cell receptor beta chain appears in the sequencing data of a study of shared clonotypes between healthy human individuals (dated by TCRdb to the early 2020s). The study in broad terms: A couple of women and a few men aged 18 to 49 years were included in the cohort. For each donor, three plates each were used for CD4 naive and CD4 memory, two plates were used for CD8 naive, and one plate was used for CD8 memory. To estimate repertoire size and how much clonotype sharing occurs between individuals, the study deeply sequenced the blood TCR repertoires of several healthy adults. To increase sequencing depth and limit assay-specific biases, TCR repertoire library preparation and sequencing were carried out by different laboratories using diverse techniques. Per donor, leukapheresis produced somewhere between about 0.85 and 10 billion PBMCs. Study-wide findings and limitations: Pairwise subsampling led to the expectation that sequencing depth would affect the degree of clonotype sharing among donors. Naive subsets generally had larger estimated clonotype richness than memory subsets did. Because the study included a small number of donors, the genetic and exposure-history diversity represented was limited. When a handful of donors were compared, the shared fraction of clonotypes was about 5% for naive CD4, about 4% for naive CD8, more than 2% for memory CD4, and 0.35% to 0.4% for memory CD8. Sampling was restricted to blood, and TCR repertoires in tissues likely differ from the TCR repertoires found in blood. Compared with non-shared clonotypes, the clonotypes found in all four sorted-subset donors had higher generation probabilities. Rarefaction of sorted-subset datasets indicated incomplete sequencing despite the large sequencing depth.

Using the deep immunoSEQ assay, TCR CDR3 regions were amplified from genomic DNA by multiplex PCR. Extracted genomic DNA from each cell subset was distributed evenly across all wells of several immunoSEQ 96-well plates, and each plate was treated as a replicate. For sorted subsets, each replicate PCR was loaded with 200 ng genomic DNA, equivalent to approximately 33,000 T cell genomes. The purified libraries were quantified using a Qubit 3.0 fluorometer, sized with a Bioanalyzer 2100, and then quantified again using the KAPA Library Quantification kit. Each immunoSEQ 96-well plate was sequenced on its own single-read 150-cycle Illumina NextSeq 550 flow cell. The paper's processing steps were these. The immunoSEQ output contained only junctional sequences without quality scores, so filtering could not match that applied to full-length reads. To assign V/J genes and CDR3, sequences were annotated using PyIR, a Python wrapper for IgBLAST v1.9, with IMGT germline references. Any read was removed if the V/J assignment was weak (E-value above 1e-6), the CDR3 was missing, or the read contained stop codons, out-of-frame junctions, or ambiguous translated residues. V3J clonotypes were defined as sequences sharing the same inferred V gene, J gene, and CDR3 amino acid sequence. Percentage overlap between repertoires was computed as shared unique clonotypes divided by the size of the smaller repertoire. Repertoire richness was assessed with RTK rarefaction, the Chao1 estimator, and Recon v2.1 estimates of unobserved clonotypes. OLGA was used to compute generation probabilities for all TCRbeta clonotypes that the gDNA method yielded from several donors. The table was pulled from immuneACCESS by TCRdb, which kept in-frame rearrangements only. Such tables lose some clones; where checked, under half of the loss comes from unresolved V genes, and the rest has no known cause. From that table come the V and J calls and clone size; the DNA was used to work out D and trimming. The sample records about 330,000 clones, less than 85% of which are singletons. The ten top clones hold about 9.3% of the sample.

CDR1 and CDR2, looked up from the germline V gene (reference sequence), are MNHEY and SMNVEV. The CDR3 runs 16 residues from the cysteine to the phenylalanine. Only the CDR3 portion is preserved as DNA: 48 bases, with reading frame beginning at the first base. V gives up 5 bases and J gives up 7 bases, and the segment between their germline ends measures 21 bases. Donors were healthy HIV-negative adults with no recently reported acute infections or vaccinations. Only Caucasian adults living in Nashville, Tennessee, USA were represented among the donors. Magnetic negative selection was used to enrich CD4+ T cells, after which naive cells were positively selected on CD45RA and the negative fraction became the memory subset. Blood was obtained by leukapheresis, after which PBMCs were separated by Ficoll-Histopaque density gradient centrifugation and cryopreserved in liquid nitrogen vapor phase. Purity and quantity of every magnetically sorted T cell population were checked by analytical flow cytometry. Genomic DNA was isolated from each sorted fraction and quantified by UV absorbance on a Nanodrop 2000c.

Comment on this clone: There is no known antigen for this receptor. No much larger clone exists at a distance of one base, and base qualities are not known.

The receptor chain draws on TRBV27 and TRBJ1-3; TRBD1 could be the D gene, as 5 bases match. Sequencing was done on a sample of memory CD4+ T cells sorted from blood. Reading the label with the study, this specimen's cell subset or site is: CD45RA-negative fraction. The sequence was collected from a man aged 25 to 40 in good health. The CDR3 protein is CASSPNRPFEKNTIYF. The nucleotides are TGTGCCAGCAGTCCAAACAGGCCCTTCGAGAAGAACACCATATATTTT.